Shown below are 17 T cell receptor beta chains from a single sample sequenced in a study of shared clonotypes between healthy human individuals. Data came from immunoSEQ multiplex PCR; TCRdb stores just in-frame clones and leaves some out. The sample contains roughly 2 million clones, approximately 95% of which appear only once. The sample taken for sequencing was naive CD4+ T cells sorted from blood. Subset meaning: CD45RA+ positively selected. The receptors derive from a man between 18 and 35 years old in good health.

This chain joins TRBV10-3 and TRBJ2-2; D could derive from TRBD1 or TRBD2 (5 bases each). The germline V gene encodes CDR1 ENHRY and CDR2 SYGVKD. Deletions cut 3 bases from V and 5 bases from J, with 16 bases between. This CDR3 spans 16 amino acids. CDR3 sequence reads: CAISEWGTLRTGELFF. CDR3 bases: TGTGCCATCAGTGAATGGGGGACCCTACGTACCGGGGAGCTGTTTTTT.

V gene TRBV27 combines with J gene TRBJ2-1, with 7 bases aligning to TRBD2. Per germline, CDR1 MNHEY and CDR2 SMNVEV (reference sequence). V was pared by 5 bases and J by 8 bases, with 9 bases of the junction left unmatched. The CDR3 contains 14 residues. The CDR3 protein is CASSLRRELYEQFF. The CDR3 nucleotides are TGTGCCAGCAGTCTTAGGCGGGAGTTGTATGAGCAGTTCTTC.

V gene TRBV28 combines with J gene TRBJ2-3; D may be TRBD2 (6 bases). CDR1 is MDHEN and CDR2 is SYDVKM in the germline V gene. This CDR3 comprises 14 residues. With 5 bases removed from V and 8 bases from J, the gap between germline ends came to 17 bases. This CDR3 reads CASSPSGGASTQYF. CDR3 bases: TGTGCCAGCAGTCCGTCGGGCGGGGCGAGTACGCAGTATTTT.

The chain carries TRBV30 and TRBJ2-7; D gene ambiguous. CDR3 length: 15 residues. Germline CDR1 reads GTSNPN; CDR2 reads SVGIG (reference sequence). Between the trimmed V and J ends, which lost 2 bases and 4 bases, there was a span of 18 bases. This chain's CDR3 is CAWSPSLTRRYEQYF. The CDR3 region has the DNA TGTGCCTGGAGTCCTAGTCTAACCAGGCGATACGAGCAGTACTTC. Looking up the rest from reference TRBV30 and TRBJ2-7 gives the full variable domain: SQTIHQWPATLVQPVGSPLSLECTVEGTSNPNLYWYRQAAGRGLQLLFYSVGIGQISSEVPQNLSASRPQDRQFILSSKKLLLSDSGFYLCAWSPSLTRRYEQYFGPGTRLTVT.

The J gene is TRBJ1-6, the V gene TRBV7-2; D possibly corresponds to TRBD1 (5 bases). Deletions cut 6 bases from V and 7 bases from J, with 16 bases between. The CDR3 extends over 15 amino acids. Germline-derived CDR1 and CDR2 are SGHTA and FQGNSA. The CDR3 spells CASRTLQGSNSPLHF. CDR3 DNA sequence: TGTGCCAGCAGGACACTGCAGGGTAGCAATTCACCCCTCCACTTT.

The chain uses TRBV11-3 and TRBJ2-1, with 8 bases aligning to TRBD2. Germline V gene data show CDR1 as SGHNT and CDR2 as YENEEA. The V and J ends lost 8 bases and 0 bases, in that order; junction bases with no gene match: 6. This CDR3 region has 15 residues. Here the CDR3 reads CASAVAGNSYNEQFF. CDR3 DNA sequence: TGTGCCAGCGCCGTAGCGGGGAACTCCTACAATGAGCAGTTCTTC. The full variable domain, completed using reference TRBV11-3 and TRBJ2-1, is EAGVVQSPRYKIIEKKQPVAFWCNPISGHNTLYWYLQNLGQGPELLIRYENEEAVDDSQLPKDRFSAERLKGVDSTLKIQPAELGDSAVYLCASAVAGNSYNEQFFGPGTRLTVL.

The chain recombines TRBV4-1 with TRBJ2-6, with D tentatively TRBD2 (5 bases). CDR3 size: 16 residues. Trimming left V 0 bases short and J 2 bases short, with 8 bases between. Germline V lookup: CDR1 MGHRA, CDR2 YSYEKL. CDR3 DNA: TGCGCCAGCAGCCAAGATCCGGGGACTGGGGCCAACGTCCTGACTTTC. Encoded protein: CASSQDPGTGANVLTF.

On this clone itself: This CDR3 is also generated by other DNA sequences in the sample. J is TRBJ1-2 and V is TRBV5-6; D is unresolved. V lost 1 base, J lost 2 bases, and 0 bases lay in between. This CDR3 contains 11 residues. CDR1 and CDR2 (germline): SGHDT, YYEEEE. In DNA, the CDR3 is TGTGCCAGCAGCTTGAACTATGGCTACACCTTC. Protein product: CASSLNYGYTF. Together with reference TRBV5-6 and TRBJ1-2, the CDR3 gives the full variable domain: DAGVTQSPTHLIKTRGQQVTLRCSPKSGHDTVSWYQQALGQGPQFIFQYYEEEERQRGNFPDRFSGHQFPNYSSELNVNALLLGDSALYLCASSLNYGYTFGSGTRLTVV.

The chain joins TRBV6-5 to TRBJ2-7; 10 nucleotides line up with TRBD2. Germline values: CDR1 MNHEY, CDR2 SVGAGI. The CDR3 consists of 16 residues. Trimming at V came to 0 bases and at J to 1 base, leaving 3 bases not matched to a gene. Here the CDR3 DNA reads TGTGCCAGCAGTTACTCCCAACTAGCGGGGTCCTACGAGCAGTACTTC. This sequence encodes CASSYSQLAGSYEQYF.

The chain carries TRBV6-4 and TRBJ2-6; the D gene is possibly TRBD2 (6 bases). Per germline, CDR1 MRHNA and CDR2 SNTAGT. The CDR3 spans 16 residues. Trimming shortened V by 6 bases and J by 1 base, and 13 bases separated the two germline ends. The DNA for the CDR3 is TGTGCCAGCAGGAGGGACTGCCCTTCTGGGGCCAACGTCCTGACTTTC. As protein: CASRRDCPSGANVLTF.

V and J are TRBV25-1 and TRBJ1-1; 8 bases line up with TRBD1. The V and J ends lost 3 bases and 11 bases, in that order; junction bases with no gene match: 14. The CDR3 covers 15 residues. Germline CDR1 MGHDK, CDR2 SYGVNS. In DNA form, the CDR3 reads TGTGCCAGCAGTGAGTCGGACAGGGTAGGACCTGTGGCTTTCTTT. Its translation is CASSESDRVGPVAFF.

This clone occurred once. The chain is built from TRBV7-2 and TRBJ1-2; D uncertain. The V and J ends lost 4 bases and 8 bases respectively, with 8 bases between them. Per germline, CDR1 SGHTA and CDR2 FQGNSA. The CDR3 runs 11 residues. CDR3 in amino acids: CASSSTGGYTF. CDR3 DNA: TGTGCCAGCAGCTCGACGGGCGGCTACACCTTC.

The gene calls are TRBV6-1 and TRBJ2-7, with TRBD2 matching over 13 bases. CDR3 size: 14 residues. Trimming took 8 bases from V and 5 from J; bases not matched to a gene: 6. Germline V gene data show CDR1 as MNHNS and CDR2 as SASEGT. In nucleotides, the CDR3 is TGTGCCAGCGGTAGACTAGCGGGAGGTGACGAGCAGTACTTC. Translating it yields CASGRLAGGDEQYF.

This chain links TRBV19 with TRBJ2-1, with D uncertain. Germline V lookup: CDR1 LNHDA, CDR2 SQIVND (reference sequence). V shed 3 bases and J shed 8 bases, with 17 bases lying between them. This CDR3 contains 15 residues. DNA of the CDR3: TGTGCCAGTAGTATGGCCCGCCCAAGGTGGGATGAGCAGTTCTTC. Translation gives CASSMARPRWDEQFF.

The V and J genes are TRBV11-2 and TRBJ2-1, with 10 nucleotides matching TRBD2. The length of the CDR3 is 15 residues. Trimming at V came to 3 bases and at J to 13 bases, leaving 12 bases not matched to a gene. Germline V CDR1 and CDR2: SGHAT, FQNNGV. The CDR3 sequence: CASSLGPGTSVDQFF. The CDR3 nucleotides read TGTGCCAGCAGCTTGGGTCCCGGGACTAGCGTCGACCAGTTCTTC. Full variable domain (missing parts from reference TRBV11-2 and TRBJ2-1): EAGVAQSPRYKIIEKRQSVAFWCNPISGHATLYWYQQILGQGPKLLIQFQNNGVVDDSQLPKDRFSAERLKGVDSTLKIQPAKLEDSAVYLCASSLGPGTSVDQFFGPGTRLTVL.

Worth noting for this clone: The same CDR3 arises from other DNA sequences in this sample as well. The V call is TRBV18, the J call TRBJ1-4, with D hard to call. V lost 6 bases and J 2 bases, leaving 10 bases between the germline ends. The germline CDR1 and CDR2 sequences are KGHSH and LQKENI. The CDR3 runs to 14 residues. The CDR3 nucleotides are TGTGCCAGCTCCCCGACGGGGACTAATGAAAAACTGTTTTTT. This codes for CASSPTGTNEKLFF.

The rearrangement links TRBV27 to TRBJ1-3, with 9 bases that match TRBD1. The length of the CDR3 is 17 residues. From germline, CDR1 is MNHEY and CDR2 SMNVEV (reference sequence). V lost 3 bases and J lost 4; bases outside the gene matches: 10. The CDR3 region is CASSLAPPGQGGNTIYF. The CDR3 nucleotides are TGTGCCAGCAGTTTGGCACCCCCGGGACAGGGAGGAAACACCATATATTTT.